A selection of T cell receptor beta chains follows, all from one sample in a study of blood T cell repertoires in COVID-19. Clones were sequenced by immunoSEQ multiplex PCR, and TCRdb holds only the in-frame ones, with some missing. The data contain 200,000 to 250,000 clones, around 92% of them singletons. The sequenced material came from peripheral blood. The receptors come from a man aged 30 to 45 with acute or convalescent COVID-19. Both conserved end residues are part of each CDR3. The D gene is left open where the match is weak. Clone size appears in some rows only: once, few, many, or a class for an expanded clone.

DNA: TGTGCCAGCTCACTGGGGACTGCTGGAAACACCATATATTTT; CDR3: CASSLGTAGNTIYF; size: -; J: TRBJ1-3; D: -; V: TRBV18
DNA: TGCAGTGCTAGTAACGGGAGAGGAGGACATGAGCAGTTCTTC; CDR3: CSASNGRGGHEQFF; size: -; J: TRBJ2-1; D: -; V: TRBV20-1
DNA: TGTGCCAGCAGTCGGGGGAACGAGCAGTACTTC; CDR3: CASSRGNEQYF; size: -; J: TRBJ2-7; D: -; V: TRBV25-1
DNA: TGTGCCAGCAGCCTGGGGGGACAGTATGGCTACACCTTC; CDR3: CASSLGGQYGYTF; size: -; J: TRBJ1-2; D: TRBD1; V: TRBV25-1
DNA: TGTGCCAGCAGATCTACAGGGGGCAGTAATCAGCCCCAGCATTTT; CDR3: CASRSTGGSNQPQHF; size: -; J: TRBJ1-5; D: TRBD1; V: TRBV28
DNA: TGTGCCAGCAGTCAACTAGCGGGAGGACATGAGCAGTTCTTC; CDR3: CASSQLAGGHEQFF; size: -; J: TRBJ2-1; D: TRBD2; V: TRBV7-3
DNA: TGTGCCAGCAGTCAACGCAGACTAGACCAATACGAGCAGTACTTC; CDR3: CASSQRRLDQYEQYF; size: -; J: TRBJ2-7; D: -; V: TRBV7-8
DNA: TGTGCCAGCTCACCAACCGGGACACCTTATAGCAATCAGCCCCAGCATTTT; CDR3: CASSPTGTPYSNQPQHF; size: -; J: TRBJ1-5; D: -; V: TRBV18
DNA: TGCGCCAGCAGCGAGCTAGCGGGAGAGGCAGATACGCAGTATTTT; CDR3: CASSELAGEADTQYF; size: -; J: TRBJ2-3; D: TRBD2; V: TRBV5-1
DNA: TGCGCCAGCAGCCGGACAGGGTTTGATTCACCCCTCCACTTT; CDR3: CASSRTGFDSPLHF; size: -; J: TRBJ1-6; D: TRBD1; V: TRBV5-1
DNA: TGTGCCAGCAGCTTAGCGCTGGGGGGGGGCCAAGAGACCCAGTACTTC; CDR3: CASSLALGGGQETQYF; size: -; J: TRBJ2-5; D: TRBD2; V: TRBV7-6
DNA: TGTGCCAGCAGGACAGCGACCTACGAGCAGTACTTC; CDR3: CASRTATYEQYF; size: -; J: TRBJ2-7; D: -; V: TRBV28
DNA: TGTGCCACCAGCGGACTAGCGGGGGGTGGTTACAATGAGCAGTTCTTC; CDR3: CATSGLAGGGYNEQFF; size: -; J: TRBJ2-1; D: TRBD2; V: TRBV24-1
DNA: TGTGCCAGCCTGGACAGGGAATCAGATACGCAGTATTTT; CDR3: CASLDRESDTQYF; size: -; J: TRBJ2-3; D: TRBD1; V: TRBV5-4
DNA: TGTGCCAGCAGCCGGACAGGGGGAGGAGATACGCAGTATTTT; CDR3: CASSRTGGGDTQYF; size: -; J: TRBJ2-3; D: TRBD1; V: TRBV6-5
DNA: TGTGCCAGCCTCACTGAAAATAACGGTGAGCAGTTCTTC; CDR3: CASLTENNGEQFF; size: -; J: TRBJ2-1; D: -; V: TRBV19
DNA: TGTGCCAGCAGCTTAGACCGGAGTTGGGAGACCCAGTACTTC; CDR3: CASSLDRSWETQYF; size: -; J: TRBJ2-5; D: -; V: TRBV7-8
DNA: TGTGCCTGGAGTACCGGGACAGGGATCGCTGAAGCTTTCTTT; CDR3: CAWSTGTGIAEAFF; size: -; J: TRBJ1-1; D: TRBD1; V: TRBV30
DNA: TGTGCCAGCAGTTCCAAACTACCAGGACAGTACAGAGGCTACACCTTC; CDR3: CASSSKLPGQYRGYTF; size: -; J: TRBJ1-2; D: -; V: TRBV28
DNA: TGTGCCAGCGGTAGTTCTGCCTCCTACGAGCAGTACTTC; CDR3: CASGSSASYEQYF; size: -; J: TRBJ2-7; D: -; V: TRBV28
DNA: TGTGCCAGCAGCTCGAGCCTGACAGGGTGGGGCTACACCTTC; CDR3: CASSSSLTGWGYTF; size: -; J: TRBJ1-2; D: TRBD1; V: TRBV7-8
DNA: TGTGCCAGCAGGCGTCCCGGGACAGGGACGGGAGTTTTTTTT; CDR3: CASRRPGTGTGVFF; size: -; J: TRBJ2-3; D: TRBD1; V: TRBV28
DNA: TGTGCCAGCAGTCCCGGGACTAGCGGGAGCTACGAGCAGTACTTC; CDR3: CASSPGTSGSYEQYF; size: -; J: TRBJ2-7; D: TRBD2; V: TRBV28
DNA: TGCGCCAGCAGCCAGTGGACAGGGAACTACAATGAGCAGTTCTTC; CDR3: CASSQWTGNYNEQFF; size: once; J: TRBJ2-1; D: TRBD1; V: TRBV5-1
DNA: TGCGCCAGCAGCCAGGAAGGTACCGGGGAGCTGTTTTTT; CDR3: CASSQEGTGELFF; size: -; J: TRBJ2-2; D: -; V: TRBV5-1
DNA: TGCGCCAGCAGCGCGGACAGCTACACCGGGGAGCTGTTTTTT; CDR3: CASSADSYTGELFF; size: -; J: TRBJ2-2; D: -; V: TRBV5-1
DNA: TGTGCCAGCAGCTCCGTTTGGAGCGGGGGTTCAGATACGCAGTATTTT; CDR3: CASSSVWSGGSDTQYF; size: -; J: TRBJ2-3; D: TRBD2; V: TRBV13
DNA: TGTGCCAGCAGCTCCACTAGCGGGAGGACCCCAGATACGCAGTATTTT; CDR3: CASSSTSGRTPDTQYF; size: -; J: TRBJ2-3; D: TRBD2; V: TRBV5-8
DNA: TGTGCCAGCAGTGCCGGCTTTCGAGAGGGGGCGCGTGAGACCCAGTACTTC; CDR3: CASSAGFREGARETQYF; size: -; J: TRBJ2-5; D: TRBD1; V: TRBV6-1